The table lists the clone carrying this TCR beta chain with many counts. Its target is unknown. This sample stems from a study of CD8 T cells in ankylosing spondylitis. Study-level points and caveats: The authors found the disease-linked clones to be CD8+ and relatively rare in peripheral blood.

Germline V lookup: CDR1 ENHRY, CDR2 SYGVKD. CDR3 length: 13 amino acids. Trimming removed 7 bases from V and 0 bases from J, with 9 bases in between. In making TCR beta libraries, quantitative 5'-RACE with molecular barcodes was used. TCRdb itself ran the 5' RACE reads through MiXCR, one entry per CDR3 protein. Seen here are around 140,000 distinct CDR3 sequences, 11% observed once, and the top ten hold about 4%. Sequencing was performed on blood, either unsorted or a sorted T cell fraction (not recorded which). V usage is TRBV10-3 and J usage is TRBJ1-1; D remains ambiguous. This receptor was taken from a female donor with ankylosing spondylitis or in good health (not recorded which). Here the CDR3 reads CAITGEMNTEAFF. The CDR3 region has the DNA TGTGCCATCACAGGCGAAATGAACACTGAAGCTTTCTTT.